These 30 T cell receptor beta chains share one sample of origin, sequenced in a study of blood T cell repertoires in COVID-19. Profiling relied on immunoSEQ multiplex PCR, and the TCRdb table lists in-frame clones only, not all of them. The top ten hold more than 2% of the sample, which has hundreds of thousands of clones, roughly 88% seen once. Sequenced sample: PBMCs or T cells enriched from blood (not recorded which). Receptors originate from a young man who had recovered from COVID-19.

The V gene is TRBV18, the J gene TRBJ1-5; 10 nucleotides line up with TRBD1. The germline V gene has CDR1 KGHSH and CDR2 LQKENI. V gave up 6 bases and J gave up 7 bases; unmatched junction bases: 12. The CDR3 is 16 amino acids. For the CDR3, the DNA is TGTGCCAGCTCCCCTTCGACAGGGGGCGGGAAACAGCCCCAGCATTTT. This codes for CASSPSTGGGKQPQHF.

V usage is TRBV12-3 or TRBV12-4 and J usage is TRBJ1-1; D is unclear. Trimming took 6 bases from V and 6 from J, leaving 11 bases between them. The CDR3 consists of 12 residues. CDR3 residues: CASRTLASEAFF. The CDR3 DNA sequence: TGTGCCAGCAGGACTTTGGCCTCTGAAGCTTTCTTT.

The chain uses TRBV9 and TRBJ1-4; D not certain. CDR1 SGDLS and CDR2 YYNGEE come from the germline V gene. V gave up 0 bases and J gave up 11 bases, with 8 bases separating them. This CDR3 region has 12 residues. CDR3 residues: CASSVVGGKLFF. CDR3 DNA sequence: TGTGCCAGCAGCGTAGTAGGAGGGAAACTGTTTTTT.

This clone was detected only a few times. This chain joins TRBV4-1 and TRBJ1-1; D possibly corresponds to TRBD1 (5 bases). In germline, CDR1 is MGHRA, CDR2 YSYEKL. The CDR3 totals 14 residues. V was clipped by 3 bases and J by 4 bases, with 12 bases between them. The CDR3 DNA reads as TGCGCCAGCAGCCAGTCCCAGGGATCCACTGAAGCTTTCTTT. Protein sequence: CASSQSQGSTEAFF.

V gene TRBV6-6 combines with J gene TRBJ1-5; the D is unclear. Trimming removed 6 bases from V and 0 bases from J, with 12 bases in between. CDR1 and CDR2 (germline): MNHNY, SVGAGI (reference sequence). The length of the CDR3 is 15 residues. In DNA form, the CDR3 reads TGTGCCAGCAGACCTGCGGGCCATAGCAATCAGCCCCAGCATTTT. Translating it yields CASRPAGHSNQPQHF.

The genes are TRBV2 and TRBJ1-5; weak D call: TRBD1 (5 bases). Germline CDR1 reads SNHLY; CDR2 reads FYNNEI. CDR3 length equals 14 residues. Trimming cost V 3 bases and J 7 bases, with 13 bases left between them. CDR3 sequence: CASSDEQGGQPQHF. The CDR3 region has the DNA TGTGCCAGCAGTGATGAGCAGGGAGGGCAGCCCCAGCATTTT.

The chain links TRBV4-1 to TRBJ2-2; a weak D match, TRBD2 (6 bases). Germline lookup yields CDR1 MGHRA and CDR2 YSYEKL. Deletions cut 0 bases from V and 6 bases from J, with 14 bases between. CDR3 length: 16 residues. CDR3 protein: CASSQEGRGLPGELFF. The CDR3 DNA is TGCGCCAGCAGCCAAGAAGGACGAGGACTACCCGGGGAGCTGTTTTTT.

The gene calls are TRBV6-5 and TRBJ1-1; D is unresolved. The germline gives CDR1 MNHEY, CDR2 SVGAGI. With 8 bases removed from V and 6 bases from J, the gap between germline ends came to 13 bases. The CDR3 is 12 amino acids. CDR3: CASSRDSAEAFF. CDR3 in DNA: TGTGCCAGCTCTCGGGATTCCGCTGAAGCTTTCTTT.

The rearrangement uses TRBV4-2 and TRBJ1-5, with D perhaps matching TRBD1 (5 bases). The germline V gene encodes CDR1 LGHNA and CDR2 YNFKEQ. Deletions cut 2 bases from V and 5 bases from J, with 22 bases between. This CDR3 comprises 18 residues. The CDR3 region has the DNA TGTGCCAGCAGCCAAACCCCTGACGCATGGGGGAGGTATCAGCCCCAGCATTTT. This translates into CASSQTPDAWGRYQPQHF.

This clone was counted many times. The gene calls are TRBV2 and TRBJ2-7, with 8 bases identical to TRBD2. Germline V gene lookup returns CDR1 SNHLY and CDR2 FYNNEI. V shed 7 bases, J shed 0 bases, and the junction held 14 bases outside the gene matches. There are 17 residues in the CDR3. This chain's CDR3 is CASTAGGFGPGSYEQYF. CDR3 nucleotides: TGTGCCAGCACTGCGGGGGGCTTTGGGCCCGGCTCCTACGAGCAGTACTTC.

This chain joins TRBV28 and TRBJ2-7; 12 nucleotides align to TRBD2. V was pared by 3 bases and J by 0 bases, with 9 bases of the junction left unmatched. Germline values: CDR1 MDHEN, CDR2 SYDVKM. This CDR3 is built from 18 residues. For the CDR3, the DNA is TGTGCCAGCAGTTTTCCCCTTGAACTAGCGGGGGGCTCCTACGAGCAGTACTTC. Its protein is CASSFPLELAGGSYEQYF.

The table lists this clone with a count of one. The rearrangement links TRBV6-5 to TRBJ1-5; the D is unclear. The CDR3 contains 12 residues. Trimming removed 7 bases from V and 5 bases from J, with 9 bases in between. Germline CDR1 is MNHEY and CDR2 is SVGAGI. Here the CDR3 reads CASKRLDQPQHF. DNA of the CDR3: TGTGCCAGCAAGCGACTGGATCAGCCCCAGCATTTT.

The chain carries TRBV10-3 and TRBJ2-3; 9 positions agree with TRBD2. Germline lookup yields CDR1 ENHRY and CDR2 SYGVKD. Trimming at V came to 2 bases and at J to 4 bases, leaving 7 bases not matched to a gene. The CDR3 totals 16 residues. The CDR3 spells CAISEVWAGGPDTQYF. CDR3 DNA sequence: TGTGCCATCAGTGAGGTATGGGCGGGGGGGCCAGATACGCAGTATTTT.

The chain uses TRBV9 and TRBJ2-2; a possible D gene is TRBD2 (6 bases). CDR1 is SGDLS, CDR2 YYNGEE, per germline. The CDR3 sequence is 16 residues long. The V and J ends lost 0 bases and 2 bases respectively, with 11 bases between them. The CDR3 here is CASSVVGGANTGELFF. The CDR3 bases are TGTGCCAGCAGCGTAGTGGGGGGAGCTAACACCGGGGAGCTGTTTTTT.

CDR3 sequence reads: CASRQTGGTEAFF. The CDR3 DNA is TGTGCCAGCAGGCAAACAGGGGGCACTGAAGCTTTCTTT. The chain has TRBV12-3 or TRBV12-4 and TRBJ1-1, with TRBD1 matching 8 bases. Trimming took 6 bases from V and 4 from J; bases not matched to a gene: 4. This CDR3 spans 13 amino acids.

V gene TRBV27 combines with J gene TRBJ2-1; weak D call: TRBD1 (6 bases). This CDR3 has 23 amino acids. Germline assignment: CDR1 MNHEY and CDR2 SMNVEV (reference sequence). V lost 3 bases and J 6 bases, leaving 39 bases between the germline ends. CDR3: CASSFVRGTDSRQRPKNRNEQFF. The CDR3 DNA is TGTGCCAGCAGTTTTGTAAGAGGAACGGACAGCAGACAACGTCCAAAAAATCGCAATGAGCAGTTCTTC.

A few counts support this clone. This chain joins TRBV4-1 and TRBJ1-4; the D gene is possibly TRBD1 (6 bases). This CDR3 spans 16 amino acids. Trimming stripped 1 base from V and 7 bases from J, with 16 bases between. Germline values: CDR1 MGHRA, CDR2 YSYEKL. The CDR3 region is CASSQGIQGGTEKLFF. For the CDR3, the DNA is TGCGCCAGCAGCCAAGGGATACAGGGCGGAACTGAAAAACTGTTTTTT.

The V and J genes are TRBV3-1 (or the pseudogene TRBV3-2) and TRBJ2-1; D is uncertain. The CDR3 has 12 residues. CDR1 and CDR2 (germline): LGHDT, YNNKEL (reference sequence). V was cut by 0 bases and J by 10 bases, with 7 bases left in between. The CDR3 DNA sequence: TGTGCCAGCAGCCAAGATGTGTCGGAGCAGTTCTTC. This encodes CASSQDVSEQFF.

V is TRBV7-2 and J is TRBJ1-1, with D unclear. Trimming removed 1 base from V and 0 bases from J, with 6 bases in between. This CDR3 is built from 14 residues. The germline V gene has CDR1 SGHTA and CDR2 FQGNSA. This CDR3 reads CASSLGQMNTEAFF. The CDR3 DNA sequence: TGTGCCAGCAGCTTAGGGCAGATGAACACTGAAGCTTTCTTT.

J is TRBJ2-3 and V is TRBV5-1; 8 bases are shared with TRBD2. The CDR3 length is 15 residues. CDR1 is SGHRS and CDR2 is YFSETQ in the germline V gene. Losses at the gene ends were 1 base for V and 4 bases for J; bases not matched to a gene: 5. CDR3 protein: CASSLTGGAADTQYF. The CDR3 DNA follows: TGCGCCAGCAGCTTGACGGGGGGGGCCGCAGATACGCAGTATTTT.

V is TRBV3-1 (or the pseudogene TRBV3-2) and J is TRBJ2-1; 12 nucleotides align to TRBD2. The CDR3 contains 17 residues. Trimming cost V 1 base and J 7 bases; bases outside gene matches: 8. Germline values: CDR1 LGHDT, CDR2 YNNKEL (reference sequence). CDR3 loop: CASSQVLAGGPGNEQFF. The DNA of the CDR3 is TGTGCCAGCAGCCAAGTCCTAGCGGGGGGGCCGGGTAATGAGCAGTTCTTC.

The V gene is TRBV6-4, the J gene TRBJ2-3; the match to TRBD2 covers 14 bases. V shed 3 bases and J 3 bases; nucleotides not matched to a gene: 5. This CDR3 comprises 17 residues. Germline CDR1 is MRHNA and CDR2 is SNTAGT. The CDR3: CASSEGLAGDGTDTQYF. CDR3 bases: TGTGCCAGCAGTGAGGGACTAGCGGGGGATGGAACAGATACGCAGTATTTT.

On this clone: Other DNA sequences within the sample encode an identical CDR3. The CDR3 DNA reads TGTGCCAGCATACGGGCCCGGGACAGGGGTGAAAAACTGTTTTTT. Encoded protein: CASIRARDRGEKLFF. The genes are TRBV2 and TRBJ1-4; 10 bases align to TRBD1. This CDR3 is built from 15 residues. Germline lookup yields CDR1 SNHLY and CDR2 FYNNEI. V was clipped by 7 bases and J by 7 bases; unmatched bases: 9.

The chain has TRBV3-1 (or the pseudogene TRBV3-2) and TRBJ1-6; no clear D. Deletions cut 4 bases from V and 5 bases from J, with 6 bases between. Germline lookup yields CDR1 LGHDT and CDR2 YNNKEL (reference sequence). CDR3 length equals 13 residues. The CDR3 bases are TGTGCCAGCAGCCGCCGGGATAATTCACCCCTCCACTTT. Protein sequence: CASSRRDNSPLHF.

This clone was picked up a small number of times. This chain uses TRBV10-3 with TRBJ2-1; perhaps TRBD2 as D (5 bases). This CDR3 spans 14 amino acids. Trimming pared 11 bases from V and 4 bases from J, leaving 18 bases between. CDR1 and CDR2 (germline): ENHRY, SYGVKD. The CDR3 bases are TGTGCCTTATCCCGGGATCCAAAGTACAATGAGCAGTTCTTC. Translating it yields CALSRDPKYNEQFF.

This clone was counted once. V usage is TRBV30 and J usage is TRBJ1-6; D gene unclear. Trimming cost V 1 base and J 7 bases, with 8 bases left between them. The CDR3 consists of 13 residues. The germline V gene encodes CDR1 GTSNPN and CDR2 SVGIG (reference sequence). CDR3 DNA sequence: TGTGCCTGGAGTGGACAAGAAAATTCACCCCTCCACTTT. Its protein is CAWSGQENSPLHF.

This chain joins TRBV7-2 and TRBJ2-7; TRBD2 matches at 12 bases. The CDR3 runs 18 residues. Per the germline V gene, CDR1 is SGHTA and CDR2 is FQGNSA. J lost 1 base, V lost 2 bases, and 9 bases had no gene match. CDR3 region: CASSLKSYGLAGSYEQYF. CDR3 DNA sequence: TGTGCCAGCAGCTTAAAATCTTACGGACTAGCGGGATCCTACGAGCAGTACTTC. The complete variable domain, with remaining parts taken from reference TRBV7-2 and TRBJ2-7, reads GAGVSQSPSNKVTEKGKDVELRCDPISGHTALYWYRQSLGQGLEFLIYFQGNSAPDKSGLPSDRFSAERTGGSVSTLTIQRTQQEDSAVYLCASSLKSYGLAGSYEQYFGPGTRLTVT.

Worth noting for this clone: At the DNA level, this CDR3 is encoded by other sequences in the same sample as well. The chain is built from TRBV3-1 (or the pseudogene TRBV3-2) and TRBJ1-2; D not certain. The CDR3 has 12 residues. Germline V lookup: CDR1 LGHDT, CDR2 YNNKEL (reference sequence). V was cut by 3 bases and J by 8 bases, with 10 bases left in between. CDR3 nucleotides: TGTGCCAGCAGCCACCGTGCGGGAGGCTACACCTTC. Translation gives CASSHRAGGYTF.

This clone was observed a handful of times. V is TRBV7-9 and J is TRBJ1-2, with D possibly TRBD1 on 6 matching bases. V was trimmed by 1 base and J by 4 bases, leaving 10 bases between them. CDR3 size: 14 residues. The germline CDR1 and CDR2 sequences are SEHNR and FQNEAQ (reference sequence). CDR3 nucleotide sequence: TGTGCCAGCAGCTTAGGGGCGGACAGCTATGGCTACACCTTC. Translating it yields CASSLGADSYGYTF.

The rearrangement links TRBV7-3 to TRBJ1-1; 12 bases are shared with TRBD1. Germline CDR1 is SGHTA and CDR2 is FQGTGA. The V segment lost 4 bases and the J segment 5 bases; nucleotides outside the gene matches: 2. There are 14 residues in the CDR3. Written as DNA, the CDR3 is TGTGCCAGCAGCTCGGGACAGGGGGCTACTGAAGCTTTCTTT. This sequence encodes CASSSGQGATEAFF.